This T cell receptor beta chain was identified in a study of blood T cell repertoires in COVID-19. There are 15 residues in the CDR3. Germline V gives CDR1 SGHDN, CDR2 FVKESK. With V trimmed by 3 bases and J by 3 bases, 4 bases remained unmatched. In the study's own analysis: The authors estimated nucleated cell counts from reference gene primer amplification. The assay was immunoSEQ multiplex PCR, and TCRdb's table has in-frame clones only and misses some. Clone size and V and J calls were adopted from that table, with D and trimming inferred from the DNA. Of roughly 270,000 clones detected, approximately 85% appear once; the ten largest clones hold 4% to 6%.

The rearrangement joins TRBV14 to TRBJ1-4; 7 bases align to TRBD1. This TCR derives from a man over 45 with active or convalescent COVID-19. Sequencing was done on a sample of peripheral blood. CDR3 sequence (DNA): TGTGCCAGCAGCCACCAGGGGGTTGCTAATGAAAAACTGTTTTTT. It codes for CASSHQGVANEKLFF. The entire variable domain, with the rest obtained from reference TRBV14 and TRBJ1-4, is as follows: EAGVTQFPSHSVIEKGQTVTLRCDPISGHDNLYWYRRVMGKEIKFLLHFVKESKQDESGMPNNRFLAERTGGTYSTLKVQPAELEDSGVYFCASSHQGVANEKLFFGSGTQLSVL.